The 27 T cell receptor beta chains given below trace back to one sample, sequenced in a study of T cells after posttransplantation cyclophosphamide. Cyclophosphamide on days +3 and +4 followed busulfan-fludarabine conditioning and a marrow graft. Libraries were prepared by immunoSEQ multiplex PCR; TCRdb keeps only in-frame clonotypes and omits some of them. The data contain roughly 12,000 clones, about 2% of them singletons. The sequencing used PBMCs, collected after allogeneic stem cell transplant with posttransplant cyclophosphamide. These receptors came from a male patient younger than 45 who received an allogeneic stem cell transplant from a related donor, was CMV-positive, and had no GVHD. T cells may partly derive from the graft donor.

This clone appeared a few times. The V call is TRBV27, the J call TRBJ1-2; D remains unclear. Trimming shortened V by 1 base and J by 2 bases, and 5 bases separated the two germline ends. The CDR3 totals 13 residues. CDR1 is MNHEY and CDR2 is SMNVEV in the germline V gene (reference sequence). The DNA of the CDR3 is TGTGCCAGCAGTTTATACGGGAACTATGGCTACACCTTC. This translates into CASSLYGNYGYTF.

This clone was counted only a few times. The chain recombines TRBV28 with TRBJ2-7; D possibly corresponds to TRBD2 (5 bases). The germline V and J ends were trimmed by 6 bases and 3 bases, with 9 bases remaining between them. Germline V lookup: CDR1 MDHEN, CDR2 SYDVKM. The CDR3 sequence is 12 residues long. In DNA, the CDR3 is TGTGCCAGCAGCAACCGGGACTACGAGCAGTACTTC. It yields the protein CASSNRDYEQYF.

In its sample, this clone was seen a few times. The J gene is TRBJ2-2, the V gene TRBV6-5, with TRBD2 matching over 9 bases. The CDR3 runs 14 residues. Unmatched junction bases numbered 1, after V lost 4 bases and J lost 4 bases. Germline V gene data show CDR1 as MNHEY and CDR2 as SVGAGI. The CDR3 DNA is TGTGCCAGCAGTTGGACTAGCGTCACCGGGGAGCTGTTTTTT. It specifies CASSWTSVTGELFF.

The rearrangement uses TRBV27 and TRBJ1-1; 8 bases are a match to TRBD1. The germline gives CDR1 MNHEY, CDR2 SMNVEV (reference sequence). V lost 6 bases to trimming and J lost 5 bases; unmatched junction nucleotides: 17. The length of the CDR3 is 17 residues. The CDR3 nucleotides are TGTGCCAGCAGCCTCAACGCGGACAGGGCGGTTGCGACTGAAGCTTTCTTT. It specifies CASSLNADRAVATEAFF.

This clone was found a few times. This chain connects TRBV7-9 to TRBJ2-7; perhaps TRBD2 as D (5 bases). V was trimmed by 5 bases and J by 2 bases, leaving 22 bases between them. Germline values: CDR1 SEHNR, CDR2 FQNEAQ (reference sequence). CDR3 size: 17 residues. The chain's CDR3 is CASSEGCCEGATYEQYF. The CDR3 nucleotides read TGTGCCAGCAGCGAAGGGTGTTGTGAGGGCGCTACCTACGAGCAGTACTTC.

This chain links TRBV2 with TRBJ2-7; unclear D gene. Germline CDR1 and CDR2: SNHLY and FYNNEI. The CDR3 is 11 residues long. CDR3 bases: TGTGTCACGACGGGTTTCTACGAGCAGTACTTC. Amino acids: CVTTGFYEQYF.

This clone was counted a few times. This chain links TRBV25-1 with TRBJ2-2; D is possibly TRBD1 (5 bases). The length of the CDR3 is 13 residues. Germline V gene data show CDR1 as MGHDK and CDR2 as SYGVNS. With 8 bases removed from V and 7 bases from J, the gap between germline ends came to 14 bases. CDR3 protein: CASAQGASGELFF. CDR3 in DNA: TGTGCCAGCGCCCAAGGGGCTAGCGGGGAGCTGTTTTTT.

This clone was counted between two and nine times. V is TRBV21-1 and J is TRBJ2-7; whether TRBD2, the table's D call, matches the DNA was not checked. TRBV21-1 has pseudogene status. The CDR3 is 14 residues long. Here the CDR3 reads CASSPKLASHEQYF. The CDR3 nucleotides read TGTGCCAGCAGTCCGAAACTAGCGTCCCACGAGCAGTACTTC.

DNA of the CDR3: TGTGCCAGCAGCGTCTCAGGGGGCTCCTACAATGAGCAGTTCTTC. Translation gives CASSVSGGSYNEQFF. J is TRBJ2-1 and V is TRBV14; 7 positions agree with TRBD1. Unmatched junction bases numbered 4, after V lost 5 bases and J lost 0 bases. The CDR3 runs to 15 residues. Germline V gene data show CDR1 as SGHDN and CDR2 as FVKESK.

This clone was seen a handful of times. The chain employs TRBV2 and TRBJ2-3; D gene uncertain. The germline V gene encodes CDR1 SNHLY and CDR2 FYNNEI. Trimming removed 3 bases from V and 0 bases from J, with 13 bases in between. This CDR3 is 16 amino acids long. CDR3 residues: CASSDIGPVSTDTQYF. The CDR3 DNA is TGTGCCAGCAGTGACATTGGCCCCGTTAGCACAGATACGCAGTATTTT.

This clone was seen more than once but under ten times. This rearrangement joins TRBV7-6 to TRBJ2-7; 9 nucleotides align to TRBD2. Germline CDR1 is SGHVS and CDR2 is FNYEAQ. The CDR3 is 17 residues long. J was trimmed by 4 bases and V by 5 bases; bases with no gene match: 15. CDR3 region: CASSPVVPLAGIYEQYF. The CDR3 coding sequence is TGTGCCAGCAGCCCTGTGGTCCCCCTAGCGGGGATTTACGAGCAGTACTTC. Complete variable domain (other parts from reference TRBV7-6 and TRBJ2-7): GAGVSQSPRYKVTKRGQDVALRCDPISGHVSLYWYRQALGQGPEFLTYFNYEAQQDKSGLPNDRFSAERPEGSISTLTIQRTEQRDSAMYRCASSPVVPLAGIYEQYFGPGTRLTVT.

This clone was picked up a small number of times. This chain links TRBV25-1 with TRBJ2-7; 7 bases line up with TRBD1. The CDR3 totals 13 residues. V shed 3 bases, J shed 6 bases, and the junction held 5 bases outside the gene matches. From germline, CDR1 is MGHDK and CDR2 SYGVNS. As DNA, the CDR3 is TGTGCCAGCAGTGAGTTAACAGGGGCCGAGCAGTACTTC. Protein sequence: CASSELTGAEQYF.

The J gene is TRBJ2-4, the V gene TRBV5-4; 7 nucleotides line up with TRBD1. The CDR3 covers 15 residues. V was pared by 4 bases and J by 1 base, with 5 bases of the junction left unmatched. CDR1 is SGHNT, CDR2 YYREEE, per germline (reference sequence). In DNA, the CDR3 is TGTGCCAGCAGCAGACCGGGACAGGCCAAAAACATTCAGTACTTC. Translating gives CASSRPGQAKNIQYF.

The V call is TRBV7-6, the J call TRBJ2-5; tentatively, D is TRBD2 (5 bases). The CDR3 has 13 residues. Trimming removed 4 bases from V and 11 bases from J, with 17 bases in between. The germline V gene has CDR1 SGHVS and CDR2 FNYEAQ. The DNA of the CDR3 is TGTGCCAGCAGCTATGAGGGTGGCTACGAACAGTACTTC. Its protein is CASSYEGGYEQYF.

In its sample, this clone was seen a few times. The V call is TRBV6-5, the J call TRBJ1-1; D is unresolved. V lost 6 bases and J 8 bases, leaving 16 bases between the germline ends. This CDR3 region has 13 residues. Germline lookup yields CDR1 MNHEY and CDR2 SVGAGI. The CDR3 protein is CASSYSKNMEAFF. The CDR3 DNA follows: TGTGCCAGCAGCTACAGTAAAAACATGGAAGCTTTCTTT.

Only a few counts were recorded for this clone. The V and J genes are TRBV19 and TRBJ2-1; 8 bases line up with TRBD2. The V and J ends lost 6 bases and 8 bases, in that order; junction bases with no gene match: 6. The CDR3 is 13 amino acids. Germline V gene data show CDR1 as LNHDA and CDR2 as SQIVND (reference sequence). In nucleotides, the CDR3 is TGTGCCAGTAGCAGGACTAGCCAGTATGAGCAGTTCTTC. Translated, it gives CASSRTSQYEQFF. Full variable domain (remainder filled in from reference TRBV19 and TRBJ2-1): DGGITQSPKYLFRKEGQNVTLSCEQNLNHDAMYWYRQDPGQGLRLIYYSQIVNDFQKGDIAEGYSVSREKKESFPLTVTSAQKNPTAFYLCASSRTSQYEQFFGPGTRLTVL.

The sample holds a few counts of this clone. The rearrangement links TRBV5-1 to TRBJ1-5; the D gene is possibly TRBD1 (6 bases). Trimming removed 9 bases from V and 7 bases from J, with 23 bases in between. Germline V gives CDR1 SGHRS, CDR2 YFSETQ. The CDR3 is 15 residues long. This CDR3 reads CAIVSGTLFKQPQHF. CDR3 DNA sequence: TGCGCCATCGTCTCCGGGACACTTTTCAAACAGCCCCAGCATTTT. Using reference TRBV5-1 and TRBJ1-5 for the parts outside the CDR3, the full variable domain is KAGVTQTPRYLIKTRGQQVTLSCSPISGHRSVSWYQQTPGQGLQFLFEYFSETQRNKGNFPGRFSGRQFSNSRSEMNVSTLELGDSALYLCAIVSGTLFKQPQHFGDGTRLSIL.

This chain uses TRBV5-1 with TRBJ2-2, with D maybe TRBD1 (5 bases). The germline gives CDR1 SGHRS, CDR2 YFSETQ. The V end was cut by 2 bases, the J end by 0 bases, with 11 bases between. The CDR3 totals 16 residues. The chain's CDR3 is CASSLRAGSNTGELFF. In nucleotides, the CDR3 is TGCGCCAGCAGCTTAAGGGCAGGGTCGAACACCGGGGAGCTGTTTTTT.

The J gene is TRBJ2-5, the V gene TRBV30; 14 bases are a match to TRBD2. Unmatched junction bases numbered 0, after V lost 5 bases and J lost 4 bases. From germline, CDR1 is GTSNPN and CDR2 SVGIG (reference sequence). This CDR3 has 13 residues. The chain's CDR3 is CAWGLAGGETQYF. The CDR3 nucleotides are TGTGCCTGGGGACTAGCGGGAGGAGAGACCCAGTACTTC.

This clone was detected a few times. This chain's CDR3 is CASSLELAGEQYF. CDR3 DNA: TGTGCCAGCAGCTTGGAACTAGCGGGCGAGCAGTACTTC. The rearrangement uses TRBV5-4 and TRBJ2-7; 9 bases map to TRBD2. Germline loops: CDR1 SGHNT, CDR2 YYREEE (reference sequence). With V trimmed by 0 bases and J by 6 bases, 1 base remained unmatched. The CDR3 is made up of 13 amino acids.

This clone has more than one count but fewer than ten. The chain carries TRBV18 and TRBJ2-3; D ambiguous. This CDR3 has 13 residues. V dropped 3 bases and J dropped 3 bases, with 7 bases sitting between them. Germline CDR1 and CDR2: KGHSH and LQKENI. CDR3 in DNA: TGTGCCAGCTCACCTCGCGGAACAGATACGCAGTATTTT. Translation gives CASSPRGTDTQYF.

This clone was counted a few times. V gene TRBV5-3 combines with J gene TRBJ2-6, with D possibly being TRBD2 (6 bases). TRBV5-3 is known as an ORF, though its function is uncertain. This CDR3 is 14 amino acids long. V dropped 7 bases and J dropped 5 bases, with 13 bases sitting between them. In nucleotides, the CDR3 is TGTGCCAGATGGGGGGTTAGCTGGGCCAACGTCCTGACTTTC. Its translation is CARWGVSWANVLTF.

The V gene is TRBV6-5, the J gene TRBJ2-7; TRBD1 might be the D (6 bases). Germline V gives CDR1 MNHEY, CDR2 SVGAGI. V gave up 5 bases and J gave up 6 bases, with 17 bases separating them. The CDR3 has 14 residues. The CDR3 coding sequence is TGTGCCAGCAGTGAGTTAGGGGGTGTCGGCGAGCAGTACTTC. Amino acid sequence: CASSELGGVGEQYF.

In DNA form, the CDR3 reads TGTGCCAGCAGTATCCTAGCGGGAGTGTCCTACGAGCAGTACTTC. Amino acids: CASSILAGVSYEQYF. The genes are TRBV27 and TRBJ2-7; the match to TRBD2 covers 10 bases. Trimming cost V 5 bases and J 1 base; bases outside gene matches: 5. Germline V gene lookup returns CDR1 MNHEY and CDR2 SMNVEV (reference sequence). This CDR3 region has 15 residues.

The V gene is TRBV19, the J gene TRBJ2-3; D is unclear. Trimming removed 3 bases from V and 6 bases from J, with 7 bases in between. Germline lookup yields CDR1 LNHDA and CDR2 SQIVND (reference sequence). CDR3 length: 12 residues. CDR3 residues: CASSIFPDTQYF. The CDR3 DNA follows: TGTGCCAGTAGTATTTTCCCGGATACGCAGTATTTT.

There are a few counts of this clone. The rearrangement links TRBV20-1 to TRBJ1-2; D not resolved. Germline V gene sequence: CDR1 DFQATT, CDR2 SNEGSKA (reference sequence). V lost 2 bases and J 8 bases, leaving 9 bases between the germline ends. CDR3 length equals 11 residues. The CDR3: CSARTGGGYTF. The DNA of the CDR3 is TGCAGTGCTAGAACCGGAGGGGGCTACACCTTC.

The J gene is TRBJ2-1, the V gene TRBV4-1, with 8 bases identical to TRBD1. From germline, CDR1 is MGHRA and CDR2 YSYEKL. Germline trimming cut 2 bases from V and 7 bases from J; bases unmatched to any gene: 13. This CDR3 has 17 residues. This CDR3 is CASSQLLAPGGWNEQFF. The CDR3, as DNA: TGCGCCAGCAGCCAATTACTAGCCCCAGGGGGCTGGAATGAGCAGTTCTTC.